The 26 T cell receptor beta chains reported below all come from one sample, sequenced in a study of T-cell memory formation after mild COVID-19. MiXCR was run by TCRdb on the 5' RACE reads, yielding one entry per CDR3 protein. The sample shows around 250,000 distinct CDR3 sequences, 16% of them seen only once. The sample consisted of PBMCs or a T cell subset sorted from them (not recorded which). All receptors derive from a young man who had mild COVID-19 (a few samples of this study predate the infection). Cell type and time point are not known.

This chain joins TRBV29-1 and TRBJ2-1; 11 bases match TRBD2. The CDR3 length is 15 residues. The germline gives CDR1 SQVTM, CDR2 ANQGSEA. Trimming removed 7 bases from V and 9 bases from J; junction bases left unmatched: 14. This chain's CDR3 is CSASLAGGRMGEQFF. CDR3 nucleotides: TGCAGCGCCTCCTTAGCGGGGGGGAGGATGGGTGAGCAGTTCTTC.

In this sample, this clonotype turned up a few times. The chain employs TRBV7-9 and TRBJ1-6; perhaps TRBD1 as D (6 bases). Trimming left V 5 bases short and J 10 bases short, with 15 bases between. CDR3 length: 14 residues. The germline V gene has CDR1 SEHNR and CDR2 FQNEAQ (reference sequence). The CDR3 here is CASSSQGWGSPLHF. Written as DNA, the CDR3 is TGTGCCAGCAGCAGCCAGGGGTGGGGATCACCCCTCCACTTT.

This chain joins TRBV5-4 and TRBJ1-2; 8 bases fit TRBD1. V shed 0 bases, J shed 4 bases, and the junction held 5 bases outside the gene matches. The CDR3 sequence is 15 residues long. CDR1 and CDR2 from the germline V gene are SGHNT and YYREEE (reference sequence). DNA for the CDR3: TGTGCCAGCAGCTTGGTTTTCAGGGGGCCCTATGGCTACACCTTC. Encoded protein: CASSLVFRGPYGYTF.

V usage is TRBV5-1 and J usage is TRBJ2-5, with 8 bases that match TRBD1. Looked up from germline, CDR1 is SGHRS and CDR2 is YFSETQ. The V and J ends lost 4 bases and 5 bases, in that order; junction bases with no gene match: 13. The CDR3 has 16 amino acids. As DNA, the CDR3 is TGCGCCAGCAGCCCGGTGGGCAGGGGGCCAACGGAGACCCAGTACTTC. Encoded protein: CASSPVGRGPTETQYF.

CDR3 nucleotide sequence: TGCGCCAGCAGCTGGCAGTTCGGGACAGGGGACAATGAGCAGTTCTTC. Its translation is CASSWQFGTGDNEQFF. This sequence joins TRBV5-1 and TRBJ2-1; TRBD1 matches 10 bases. Looked up from germline, CDR1 is SGHRS and CDR2 is YFSETQ. This CDR3 spans 16 amino acids. V was pared by 3 bases and J by 5 bases, with 8 bases of the junction left unmatched.

The V and J genes are TRBV29-1 and TRBJ2-1; TRBD2 aligns across 10 bases. CDR1 is SQVTM and CDR2 is ANQGSEA in the germline V gene. This CDR3 is built from 13 residues. V gave up 4 bases and J gave up 15 bases; unmatched junction bases: 12. The CDR3 sequence is CSVAARLAGNGFF. The CDR3 region has the DNA TGCAGCGTTGCAGCTCGACTAGCGGGCAACGGGTTCTTC.

The J gene is TRBJ1-2, the V gene TRBV5-1, with D hard to call. V was shortened by 0 bases and J by 4 bases, with 13 bases between the two germline ends. This CDR3 spans 15 amino acids. Germline V gives CDR1 SGHRS, CDR2 YFSETQ. For the CDR3, the DNA is TGCGCCAGCAGCTTGGAGGGCACCGGTGTCTATGGCTACACCTTC. Protein product: CASSLEGTGVYGYTF. The full variable domain, completed using reference TRBV5-1 and TRBJ1-2, is KAGVTQTPRYLIKTRGQQVTLSCSPISGHRSVSWYQQTPGQGLQFLFEYFSETQRNKGNFPGRFSGRQFSNSRSEMNVSTLELGDSALYLCASSLEGTGVYGYTFGSGTRLTVV.

J is TRBJ2-5 and V is TRBV7-2; TRBD1 might be the D (6 bases). There are 12 residues in the CDR3. In germline, CDR1 is SGHTA, CDR2 FQGNSA. V lost 6 bases to trimming and J lost 7 bases, with 12 bases between them. CDR3 region: CASRNQGRTQYF. The CDR3 DNA sequence: TGTGCCAGCAGAAACCAGGGGAGGACCCAGTACTTC.

The chain joins TRBV11-2 to TRBJ2-7, with 7 bases fitting TRBD1. With 5 bases clipped from V and 2 bases from J, the junction kept 6 bases outside the gene matches. CDR1 and CDR2 (germline): SGHAT, FQNNGV. The CDR3 consists of 14 residues. The CDR3 loop is CASSADRFPYEQYV. As DNA, the CDR3 is TGTGCCAGCAGCGCGGACAGGTTCCCCTACGAGCAGTACGTC.

V usage is TRBV7-6 and J usage is TRBJ2-3; 11 bases line up with TRBD2. The germline V gene encodes CDR1 SGHVS and CDR2 FNYEAQ. This CDR3 spans 16 amino acids. V gave up 4 bases and J gave up 2 bases; unmatched junction bases: 5. The CDR3 sequence: CASSSQLAGDTDTQYF. CDR3 sequence (DNA): TGTGCCAGCAGCTCCCAACTAGCGGGGGACACAGATACGCAGTATTTT.

The chain has TRBV7-9 and TRBJ1-6; D ambiguous. The CDR3 is 12 residues long. Between the trimmed V and J ends, which lost 3 bases and 19 bases, there was a span of 16 bases. Germline CDR1 is SEHNR and CDR2 is FQNEAQ (reference sequence). CDR3 loop: CASSLDRTAPHF. The CDR3 coding sequence is TGTGCCAGCAGCTTGGATCGGACGGCCCCTCACTTT.

The chain combines TRBV5-1 with TRBJ1-5; D not resolved. Germline loops: CDR1 SGHRS, CDR2 YFSETQ. This CDR3 has 18 residues. The ends were cut back, 4 bases at V and 0 bases at J, with 20 bases in the middle. The CDR3 nucleotides are TGCGCCAGCAGCCGTAGCCCCAGGCGCCGATATAGCAATCAGCCCCAGCATTTT. Its protein is CASSRSPRRRYSNQPQHF.

Only a few counts were recorded for this clonotype. The genes are TRBV5-1 and TRBJ2-7; 10 nucleotides line up with TRBD1. The CDR3 sequence is 13 residues long. The germline V gene encodes CDR1 SGHRS and CDR2 YFSETQ. J gave up 3 bases and V 5 bases, and 2 bases lay outside the gene matches. Written as DNA, the CDR3 is TGCGCCAGCAGATGGGACAGGGGCTACGAGCAGTACTTC. It translates to CASRWDRGYEQYF.

In its sample, this clonotype was seen a few times. The chain joins TRBV2 to TRBJ1-2; 11 bases match TRBD1. V dropped 8 bases and J dropped 7; count of bases not matched to a gene: 6. Germline values: CDR1 SNHLY, CDR2 FYNNEI. This CDR3 spans 13 amino acids. In nucleotides, the CDR3 is TGTGCCAGCCTTGGACAGGGGGCGCCTGGCTACACCTTC. The encoded protein is CASLGQGAPGYTF.

The CDR3 sequence is CASSPKSRVNDNEQFF. CDR3 nucleotide sequence: TGTGCCAGCTCACCGAAGTCGAGGGTCAACGACAATGAGCAGTTCTTC. The V and J genes are TRBV18 and TRBJ2-1, with a weak D call TRBD2 (5 bases). Germline V gene sequence: CDR1 KGHSH, CDR2 LQKENI. CDR3 length equals 16 residues. V shed 3 bases and J shed 5 bases, with 17 bases lying between them.

In its sample, this clonotype was seen a few times. The CDR3 loop reads CASRTGGSVNTEAFF. In DNA, the CDR3 is TGTGCCAGCAGGACAGGGGGCAGTGTGAACACTGAAGCTTTCTTT. The chain couples TRBV6-5 to TRBJ1-1, with 10 bases aligning to TRBD1. Germline V gives CDR1 MNHEY, CDR2 SVGAGI. CDR3 size: 15 residues. Trimming at V came to 6 bases and at J to 0 bases, leaving 4 bases not matched to a gene.

The CDR3 sequence is CASSSRDSTNVLTF. The DNA for the CDR3 is TGCGCCAGCAGCTCCCGGGACAGCACCAACGTCCTGACTTTC. The V and J genes are TRBV5-1 and TRBJ2-6; 7 bases align to TRBD1. From germline, CDR1 is SGHRS and CDR2 YFSETQ. The CDR3 runs to 14 residues. Losses at the gene ends were 3 bases for V and 8 bases for J; bases not matched to a gene: 5.

This chain connects TRBV7-2 to TRBJ2-5, with 10 bases identical to TRBD2. V was pared by 1 base and J by 5 bases, with 4 bases of the junction left unmatched. This CDR3 spans 15 amino acids. Germline-derived CDR1 and CDR2 are SGHTA and FQGNSA. The CDR3 nucleotides read TGTGCCAGCAGCTTAGAGGGACTAGCGACGGAGACCCAGTACTTC. Its protein is CASSLEGLATETQYF.

The chain has TRBV2 and TRBJ2-3, with D maybe TRBD2 (5 bases). This CDR3 spans 14 amino acids. CDR1 and CDR2 (germline): SNHLY, FYNNEI. V dropped 3 bases and J dropped 3 bases, with 10 bases sitting between them. CDR3 sequence reads: CASSDVGDTDTQYF. The CDR3, as DNA: TGTGCCAGCAGTGACGTGGGAGATACAGATACGCAGTATTTT.

The sample holds a few counts of this clonotype. The chain recombines TRBV7-8 with TRBJ1-4; D is unresolved. With 4 bases removed from V and 7 bases from J, the gap between germline ends came to 10 bases. The CDR3 totals 13 residues. CDR1 is SGHVS, CDR2 FQNEAQ, per germline. In nucleotides, the CDR3 is TGTGCCAGCAGCTCAATGGCGGGTGAAAAACTGTTTTTT. It specifies CASSSMAGEKLFF.

About this clonotype: An end of the junction differs from the germline gene, which may be a read error. The chain uses TRBV12-3 or TRBV12-4 and TRBJ2-5; 7 bases line up with TRBD1. The CDR3 loop spans 12 amino acids. The CDR3, as DNA: TGTGCCAGCAGTCAGGGGGAAGAGACTCAGTACTTC. Protein product: CASSQGEETQYF.

This chain uses TRBV5-1 with TRBJ2-3, with D hard to call. V was clipped by 4 bases and J by 0 bases, with 18 bases between them. CDR3 length equals 17 residues. The germline CDR1 and CDR2 sequences are SGHRS and YFSETQ. CDR3 coding DNA: TGCGCCAGCAGCCCCCCAAGACTCACGGGTAGCACAGATACGCAGTATTTT. Translation gives CASSPPRLTGSTDTQYF.

DNA of the CDR3: TGTGCCATCAGCGAGAAGGGCATTATATTGAACACTGAAGCTTTCTTT. This sequence encodes CAISEKGIILNTEAFF. The chain has TRBV10-3 and TRBJ1-1; no clear D gene. Trimming shortened V by 6 bases and J by 0 bases, and 17 bases separated the two germline ends. Germline V lookup: CDR1 ENHRY, CDR2 SYGVKD. The CDR3 covers 16 residues.

Notes on this clonotype: This may come from a read error, since a much larger clone is one base off. The chain couples TRBV20-1 to TRBJ1-1; TRBD1 matches at 11 bases. J gave up 3 bases and V 4 bases, and 4 bases lay outside the gene matches. Germline values: CDR1 DFQATT, CDR2 SNEGSKA (reference sequence). This CDR3 has 14 amino acids. The CDR3 protein is CSAKGTGGDTEAFF. In DNA, the CDR3 is TGCAGTGCTAAGGGGACAGGGGGGGACACTGAAGCTTTCTTT.

This clonotype came up a few times. The chain has TRBV10-3 and TRBJ1-1; D remains unclear. Germline loops: CDR1 ENHRY, CDR2 SYGVKD. Trimming stripped 4 bases from V and 7 bases from J, with 7 bases between. The CDR3 is 11 amino acids. CDR3: CAISARNEAFF. The CDR3 nucleotides read TGTGCCATCAGTGCCCGAAATGAAGCTTTCTTT.

In its sample, this clonotype was seen a few times. V and J are TRBV4-3 and TRBJ1-1; 12 bases map to TRBD1. Germline V gene sequence: CDR1 LGHNA, CDR2 YSLEER. The CDR3 length is 17 residues. Germline trimming cut 0 bases from V and 10 bases from J; bases unmatched to any gene: 12. For the CDR3, the DNA is TGCGCCAGCAGCCAAGATGGTGGGACAGGGGGCGTGGGGAGAGCTTTCTTT. Translated, it gives CASSQDGGTGGVGRAFF.